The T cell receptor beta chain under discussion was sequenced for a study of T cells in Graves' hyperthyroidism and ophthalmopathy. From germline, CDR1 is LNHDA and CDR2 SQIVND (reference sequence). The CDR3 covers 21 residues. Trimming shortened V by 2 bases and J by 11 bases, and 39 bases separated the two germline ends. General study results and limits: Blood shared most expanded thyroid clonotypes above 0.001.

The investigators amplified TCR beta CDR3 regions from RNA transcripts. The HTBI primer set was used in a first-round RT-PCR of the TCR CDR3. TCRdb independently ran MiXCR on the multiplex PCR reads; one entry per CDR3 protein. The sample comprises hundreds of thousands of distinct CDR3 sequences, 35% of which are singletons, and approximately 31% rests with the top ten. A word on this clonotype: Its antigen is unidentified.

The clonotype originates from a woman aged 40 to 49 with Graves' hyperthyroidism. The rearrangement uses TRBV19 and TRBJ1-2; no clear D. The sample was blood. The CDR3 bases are TGTGCCAGTAGTATACACCGCAATCCAGGCGGTACTCCCATGGCTACACACCGATACACCTTC. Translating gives CASSIHRNPGGTPMATHRYTF.